This record concerns one T cell receptor beta chain sequence. The antigen is not known. The CDR3 consists of 12 residues. Trimming shortened V by 5 bases and J by 5 bases, and 7 bases separated the two germline ends. Germline assignment: CDR1 MNHEY and CDR2 SVGAGI. These data are taken from a study of T cells after yellow fever vaccination. Study context: Fractions of low cell number were prepared using SMART-Seq v4 Ultra Low Input.

Study findings and constraints: Weaker, the secondary response peaked sooner, at day 5 versus 15. The booster saw the reappearance of most primary-vaccination clones (approximately 96% CD4, 70% to 90% CD8).

5'RACE template switching added a universal primer site and UMIs to TCR cDNA. MiXCR, run by TCRdb on the 5' RACE reads, gives a single entry per CDR3 protein. The sample shows under 200,000 distinct CDR3 sequences, roughly 11% of them seen only once. The sequence came from a man between 18 and 29 years old who received the YFV17D yellow fever vaccine. The chain is built from TRBV6-5 and TRBJ2-1; D remains ambiguous. The sample consisted of CD8+ T cells sorted from PBMCs, taken 15 days after the yellow fever booster vaccination. DNA of the CDR3: TGTGCCAGCAGTCGATCTGACAATGAGCAGTTCTTC. This encodes CASSRSDNEQFF.